Below, 29 T cell receptor beta chains from the same sample are listed, as sequenced in a study of post-analysis software for immune sequencing data (dated by TCRdb to between 2015 and 2017). The investigation overall reported the following: Significantly higher frequencies in patients than in controls were found for roughly 5 TRBV segments, including TRBV5-6, TRBV5-1 and TRBV20-1.

Receptors were amplified or captured by PCR. The listed sequencing device is Illumina HiSeq 2500. To reduce PCR and sequencing biases, unique molecular identifiers were incorporated into the TCR beta cDNA libraries. The public reads were quality trimmed at Q25 with fastp and then assembled into clones with MiXCR by TCRdb, keeping productive beta chains. Entries are consolidated by CDR3 protein sequence, retaining the most common genes and DNA. The table for this sample lists 820,000 or so distinct CDR3 sequences; around 53% of them were counted only once. The ten largest clones capture about 4.8% of the sample. These receptors have no known antigen. The sequenced sample consisted of blood. Receptor source: a girl aged 5-17 years with multiple sclerosis.

The chain carries TRBV29-1 and TRBJ2-7; 14 bases fit TRBD2. J gave up 4 bases and V 5 bases, and 4 bases lay outside the gene matches. The CDR3 loop spans 14 amino acids. Per germline, CDR1 SQVTM and CDR2 ANQGSEA. This CDR3 is CSVIRTSGRYEQYF. The CDR3 nucleotides read TGCAGCGTTATCAGGACTAGCGGGAGGTACGAGCAGTACTTC.

The rearrangement uses TRBV7-2 and TRBJ2-4, with 8 positions matching TRBD2. V dropped 0 bases and J dropped 8; count of bases not matched to a gene: 6. The CDR3 has 15 amino acids. The V gene's germline CDR1 is SGHTA and CDR2 FQGNSA. This CDR3 reads CASSLAIGGADIQYF. In DNA, the CDR3 is TGTGCCAGCAGCTTAGCGATCGGGGGGGCGGACATTCAGTACTTC. Using reference TRBV7-2 and TRBJ2-4 for the parts outside the CDR3, the full variable domain is GAGVSQSPSNKVTEKGKDVELRCDPISGHTALYWYRQSLGQGLEFLIYFQGNSAPDKSGLPSDRFSAERTGGSVSTLTIQRTQQEDSAVYLCASSLAIGGADIQYFGAGTRLSVL.

Worth noting for this clonotype: A read error may account for a junction end that differs from germline. The chain couples TRBV7-3 to TRBJ2-6, with D tentatively TRBD1 (7 bases). There are 18 residues in the CDR3. Germline V gene lookup returns CDR1 SGHTA and CDR2 FQGTGA. The CDR3 reads CASRYLGQVTSGANVRTF. CDR3 DNA: TGTGCCAGCAGATACCTCGGACAGGTCACGTCGGGGGCCAACGTCCGGACTTTC.

This clonotype occurred a few times. This chain uses TRBV5-1 with TRBJ2-1; TRBD2 agrees at 10 bases. Trimming at V came to 0 bases and at J to 0 bases, leaving 3 bases not matched to a gene. This CDR3 region has 17 residues. In germline, CDR1 is SGHRS, CDR2 YFSETQ. CDR3 protein: CASSLVASGGSYNEQFF. The CDR3 coding sequence is TGCGCCAGCAGCTTGGTTGCTAGCGGGGGCTCCTACAATGAGCAGTTCTTC.

This clonotype was observed a handful of times. J is TRBJ2-5 and V is TRBV7-7, with 9 bases that match TRBD2. V lost 5 bases to trimming and J lost 2 bases; unmatched junction nucleotides: 6. The CDR3 runs to 15 residues. From germline, CDR1 is SSHAT and CDR2 FNYEAQ (reference sequence). The chain's CDR3 is CASSQSGGPQETQYF. For the CDR3, the DNA is TGTGCCAGCAGCCAAAGCGGGGGGCCTCAAGAGACCCAGTACTTC. The full variable domain, its missing parts supplied by reference TRBV7-7 and TRBJ2-5, is GAGVSQSPRYKVTKRGQDVTLRCDPISSHATLYWYQQALGQGPEFLTYFNYEAQPDKSGLPSDRFSAERPEGSISTLTIQRTEQRDSAMYRCASSQSGGPQETQYFGPGTRLLVL.

This clonotype was seen only a few times. The chain links TRBV10-3 to TRBJ2-1; TRBD2 matches 8 bases. The ends lost 6 bases at V and 9 bases at J; junction bases unmatched: 19. Germline assignment: CDR1 ENHRY and CDR2 SYGVKD. The CDR3 consists of 17 residues. The CDR3 nucleotides are TGTGCCATCAGAGAAGCTCCGGGACTAGATAGGAGCCGTGAGCAGTTCTTC. It is translated as CAIREAPGLDRSREQFF.

This clonotype was recorded a few times. The chain uses TRBV7-9 and TRBJ2-5; D might be TRBD1 (5 bases). The V and J ends lost 7 bases and 1 base respectively, with 13 bases between them. Germline V gene data show CDR1 as SEHNR and CDR2 as FQNEAQ (reference sequence). This CDR3 spans 14 amino acids. CDR3 bases: TGTGCCAGCACCGAAACAGGACGCCAAGAGACCCAGTACTTC. It translates to CASTETGRQETQYF.

This clonotype came up a few times. J is TRBJ2-3 and V is TRBV12-3 or TRBV12-4; 13 positions agree with TRBD2. The CDR3 length is 14 residues. With 5 bases clipped from V and 6 bases from J, the junction kept 2 bases outside the gene matches. In DNA, the CDR3 is TGTGCCAGCAGTAAGACTAGCGGGAGGGATACGCAGTATTTT. The encoded protein is CASSKTSGRDTQYF.

This chain uses TRBV5-6 with TRBJ2-1; the match to TRBD2 covers 12 bases. In germline, CDR1 is SGHDT, CDR2 YYEEEE. J gave up 9 bases and V 3 bases, and 19 bases lay outside the gene matches. The CDR3 has 19 amino acids. CDR3: CASSWEGLAGSFYSSEQFF. CDR3 DNA sequence: TGTGCCAGCAGCTGGGAAGGACTAGCGGGATCCTTTTACTCCAGTGAGCAGTTCTTC.

A single count supports this clonotype. The gene calls are TRBV29-1 and TRBJ1-1, with D possibly matching TRBD1 (6 bases). This CDR3 region has 15 residues. Trimming took 8 bases from V and 8 from J, leaving 27 bases between them. The germline CDR1 and CDR2 sequences are SQVTM and ANQGSEA. CDR3 nucleotides: TGCAGCTACAGCGAGGGGGTAACATATCAGGAGGAAGCTTTCTTT. Its protein is CSYSEGVTYQEEAFF.

This clonotype was counted many times. V and J are TRBV6-6 and TRBJ2-7, with 9 bases lining up with TRBD2. The CDR3 spans 16 residues. V trimming: 5 bases; J trimming: 1 base; junction bases outside the gene matches: 9. The germline gives CDR1 MNHNY, CDR2 SVGAGI (reference sequence). CDR3 in DNA: TGTGCCAGCAGTACCCGACTAGCGGAAAATTCCTACGAGCAGTACTTC. Translation gives CASSTRLAENSYEQYF.

The chain employs TRBV18 and TRBJ2-7; D may be TRBD1 (6 bases). There are 14 residues in the CDR3. V lost 8 bases, J lost 0 bases, and 14 bases lay in between. The germline gives CDR1 KGHSH, CDR2 LQKENI. The chain's CDR3 is CASTDRTNSYEQYF. CDR3 nucleotides: TGTGCCAGCACCGACAGGACCAACTCCTACGAGCAGTACTTC.

This clonotype occurred a few times. This sequence joins TRBV15 and TRBJ2-5; weak D call: TRBD2 (5 bases). The CDR3 contains 14 residues. Between the trimmed V and J ends, which lost 0 bases and 4 bases, there was a span of 9 bases. Germline lookup yields CDR1 LNHNV and CDR2 YYDKDF (reference sequence). The CDR3 DNA is TGTGCCACCAGCAGAGATTCAGGAGGAGAGACCCAGTACTTC. Protein sequence: CATSRDSGGETQYF. Filled out from reference TRBV15 and TRBJ2-5, the complete variable domain reads DAMVIQNPRYQVTQFGKPVTLSCSQTLNHNVMYWYQQKSSQAPKLLFHYYDKDFNNEADTPDNFQSRRPNTSFCFLDIRSPGLGDTAMYLCATSRDSGGETQYFGPGTRLLVL.

Remarks on this clonotype: One junction end disagrees with the germline gene, perhaps due to a read error. This sequence joins TRBV20-1 and TRBJ2-5; either TRBD1 or TRBD2 may fit D (5 bases each). In germline, CDR1 is DFQATT, CDR2 SNEGSKA (reference sequence). The length of the CDR3 is 13 residues. CDR3 sequence reads: CSARGEIQETQYF. As DNA, the CDR3 is TGCAGCGCTAGGGGAGAAATTCAAGAGACCCAGTACTTC.

The rearrangement links TRBV7-3 to TRBJ2-1, with 12 nucleotides matching TRBD2. After removal of 5 bases from V and 8 bases from J, the junction contained 7 bases not matched to a gene. This CDR3 is built from 15 residues. Per germline, CDR1 SGHTA and CDR2 FQGTGA. The CDR3 here is CASSPRLAGADEQFF. CDR3 nucleotide sequence: TGTGCCAGCAGCCCCAGACTAGCGGGAGCGGATGAGCAGTTCTTC.

The chain employs TRBV5-1 and TRBJ1-2; possible D gene TRBD1, 6 bases. The CDR3 consists of 15 residues. CDR1 SGHRS and CDR2 YFSETQ come from the germline V gene. With 4 bases removed from V and 2 bases from J, the gap between germline ends came to 15 bases. The CDR3: CASSPTGSLNYGYTF. The CDR3 nucleotides are TGCGCCAGCAGCCCGACAGGTTCCTTAAACTATGGCTACACCTTC.

The gene calls are TRBV20-1 and TRBJ1-4; no clear D gene. V dropped 0 bases and J dropped 7 bases, with 18 bases sitting between them. There are 16 residues in the CDR3. CDR1 is DFQATT, CDR2 SNEGSKA, per germline (reference sequence). The CDR3 sequence is CSARDVRSGASEKLFF. In DNA, the CDR3 is TGCAGTGCTAGAGATGTCAGGAGCGGAGCGAGTGAAAAACTGTTTTTT.

The chain links TRBV29-1 to TRBJ2-4; 7 bases are shared with TRBD2. Unmatched junction bases numbered 12, after V lost 1 base and J lost 0 bases. Germline V lookup: CDR1 SQVTM, CDR2 ANQGSEA. The CDR3 runs to 18 residues. This CDR3 is CSVEVWASGQVAKNIQYF. The CDR3, as DNA: TGCAGCGTTGAAGTTTGGGCTAGCGGCCAGGTAGCCAAAAACATTCAGTACTTC.

This clonotype was found once. The rearrangement uses TRBV20-1 and TRBJ1-1, with a weak D call TRBD1 (6 bases). Trimming removed 3 bases from V and 0 bases from J, with 20 bases in between. The CDR3 spans 17 residues. Germline V lookup: CDR1 DFQATT, CDR2 SNEGSKA (reference sequence). The CDR3 is CSASLYQGWGVNTEAFF. The CDR3 region has the DNA TGCAGTGCTAGCTTATATCAGGGGTGGGGTGTGAACACTGAAGCTTTCTTT.

A few counts support this clonotype. This chain connects TRBV3-1 to TRBJ2-6; maybe TRBD2 (5 bases). The CDR3 length is 15 residues. Trimming removed 4 bases from V and 0 bases from J, with 7 bases in between. Germline V gene data show CDR1 as LGHDT and CDR2 as YNNKEL (reference sequence). The CDR3 loop reads CASSRRTSGANVLTF. The CDR3, as DNA: TGTGCCAGCAGCCGGAGGACCTCTGGGGCCAACGTCCTGACTTTC. The variable domain in full, completed from reference TRBV3-1 and TRBJ2-6, reads DTAVSQTPKYLVTQMGNDKSIKCEQNLGHDTMYWYKQDSKKFLKIMFSYNNKELIINETVPNRFSPKSPDKAHLNLHINSLELGDSAVYFCASSRRTSGANVLTFGAGSRLTVL.

The rearrangement joins TRBV5-1 to TRBJ2-1; 9 nucleotides agree with TRBD2. Trimming removed 0 bases from V and 8 bases from J; junction bases left unmatched: 9. This CDR3 spans 16 amino acids. Germline CDR1 and CDR2: SGHRS and YFSETQ. DNA of the CDR3: TGCGCCAGCAGCTTGGAGCGCGGGAGGGCCTGGTATGAGCAGTTCTTC. Encoded protein: CASSLERGRAWYEQFF.

V gene TRBV29-1 combines with J gene TRBJ2-7, with 16 nucleotides matching TRBD2. CDR1 and CDR2 (germline): SQVTM, ANQGSEA. V was pared by 6 bases and J by 0 bases, with 5 bases of the junction left unmatched. CDR3 size: 16 residues. CDR3 sequence: CSVEGLAGGSSYEQYF. The CDR3 nucleotides are TGCAGCGTGGAGGGACTAGCGGGGGGGAGCTCCTACGAGCAGTACTTC.

This chain joins TRBV14 and TRBJ2-1, with D possibly matching TRBD1 (5 bases). V was pared by 2 bases and J by 6 bases, with 17 bases between. The germline V gene encodes CDR1 SGHDN and CDR2 FVKESK. The CDR3 sequence is 16 residues long. CDR3 loop: CASSQTQVLRSNEQFF. The DNA of the CDR3 is TGTGCCAGCAGCCAAACACAGGTACTTCGGTCCAATGAGCAGTTCTTC.

This clonotype was detected a few times. The gene calls are TRBV3-1 and TRBJ2-5; tentatively, D is TRBD1 or TRBD2 (5 bases each). The V and J ends lost 0 bases and 5 bases respectively, with 13 bases between them. The CDR3 consists of 15 residues. Germline V gives CDR1 LGHDT, CDR2 YNNKEL (reference sequence). The CDR3, as DNA: TGTGCCAGCAGCCAAGATGGGACGATTTGGGAGACCCAGTACTTC. It translates to CASSQDGTIWETQYF.

This rearrangement joins TRBV5-1 to TRBJ2-2; tentative D call: TRBD1 (5 bases). Germline V lookup: CDR1 SGHRS, CDR2 YFSETQ. The V end was cut by 8 bases, the J end by 0 bases, with 14 bases between. The CDR3 is 15 amino acids. The CDR3 bases are TGCGCCAGTCGTGACAGACCGACGAACACCGGGGAGCTGTTTTTT. Encoded protein: CASRDRPTNTGELFF.

This chain joins TRBV3-1 and TRBJ1-4; no reliable D call. Germline loops: CDR1 LGHDT, CDR2 YNNKEL (reference sequence). V lost 0 bases and J lost 10, with 15 bases in between. This CDR3 contains 15 residues. Here the CDR3 reads CASSQEAGRPGKLFF. In nucleotides, the CDR3 is TGTGCCAGCAGCCAAGAAGCGGGAAGGCCTGGAAAACTGTTTTTT.

This chain connects TRBV3-1 to TRBJ2-1; D is possibly TRBD2 (6 bases). This CDR3 region has 15 residues. CDR1 is LGHDT and CDR2 is YNNKEL in the germline V gene (reference sequence). Trimming shortened V by 0 bases and J by 4 bases, and 10 bases separated the two germline ends. This chain's CDR3 is CASSQDTGRYNEQFF. Written as DNA, the CDR3 is TGTGCCAGCAGCCAAGATACCGGGAGATACAATGAGCAGTTCTTC.

Only one count was recorded for this clonotype. The CDR3 here is CASGQGGQPSWHF. For the CDR3, the DNA is TGTGCCAGCGGCCAAGGAGGACAGCCGAGTTGGCATTTT. J is TRBJ1-5 and V is TRBV7-9, with a tentative D call TRBD1 (6 bases). Trimming removed 8 bases from V and 15 bases from J, with 23 bases in between. The CDR3 loop spans 13 amino acids. Germline V lookup: CDR1 SEHNR, CDR2 FQNEAQ (reference sequence).

The rearrangement links TRBV29-1 to TRBJ2-1, with 7 bases that match TRBD1. The trim removed 6 bases at V and 6 bases at J, leaving 5 bases unmatched. This CDR3 has 12 amino acids. The germline CDR1 and CDR2 sequences are SQVTM and ANQGSEA. The CDR3 protein is CSVDRASNEQFF. CDR3 coding DNA: TGCAGCGTCGACAGGGCGTCCAATGAGCAGTTCTTC.